This T cell receptor (beta chain) was sequenced for a study of T cells after posttransplantation cyclophosphamide. Study observations and caveats: Later blood repertoires were often dominated by clones from the donor CD8+ memory compartment. TRB clonality was highly associated with recipient CMV seropositivity and reactivation.

This clone appeared many times. Its specificity is unknown. The method was immunoSEQ multiplex PCR; TCRdb's version includes in-frame clones alone and lacks a portion of them. The sample includes some 40,000 clones, none of them occurring once. This CDR3 region has 17 residues. The germline gives CDR1 ENHRY, CDR2 SYGVKD. V shed 7 bases, J shed 0 bases, and the junction held 5 bases outside the gene matches. The chain carries TRBV10-3 and TRBJ2-2, with 13 bases fitting TRBD2. Source material: PBMCs. This TCR was sampled from a woman aged 45-60 years in good health and a related stem cell transplant donor. The CDR3 DNA reads as TGTGCCATCAAGGCGGGACTAGCGGGATCGAACACCGGGGAGCTGTTTTTT. Protein: CAIKAGLAGSNTGELFF.